The 20 T cell receptor beta chains given below trace back to one sample, sequenced in a study of cytotoxic CD8 clonotypes in ibrutinib-treated CLL. The repertoire was sequenced with immunoSEQ multiplex PCR; TCRdb's copy has only in-frame clones and lacks some. This sample yields just over 200,000 clones, of which 65% to 80% are seen a single time; 5.5% to 7% belongs to the top ten. This specimen was PBMCs, taken after 12 months of ibrutinib treatment. The receptors were sampled from a human donor with chronic lymphocytic leukemia.

The chain is built from TRBV4-3 and TRBJ2-7, with D perhaps TRBD1 (6 bases). This CDR3 has 15 residues. The germline V gene encodes CDR1 LGHNA and CDR2 YSLEER. V lost 0 bases and J 0 bases, leaving 9 bases between the germline ends. CDR3 coding DNA: TGCGCCAGCAGCCAAGATAGGGGGAGCTCCTACGAGCAGTACTTC. Encoded protein: CASSQDRGSSYEQYF.

The chain recombines TRBV7-2 with TRBJ2-3; 14 nucleotides align to TRBD2. The CDR3 consists of 18 residues. V lost 6 bases, J lost 1 base, and 9 bases stayed unmatched. Germline assignment: CDR1 SGHTA and CDR2 FQGNSA. The CDR3: CASRLTSGRASGTDTQYF. The DNA for the CDR3 is TGTGCCAGCAGGTTGACTAGCGGGAGGGCTAGTGGCACAGATACGCAGTATTTT. The full variable domain, completed using reference TRBV7-2 and TRBJ2-3, is GAGVSQSPSNKVTEKGKDVELRCDPISGHTALYWYRQSLGQGLEFLIYFQGNSAPDKSGLPSDRFSAERTGGSVSTLTIQRTQQEDSAVYLCASRLTSGRASGTDTQYFGPGTRLTVL.

The chain joins TRBV7-2 to TRBJ1-2, with 7 nucleotides matching TRBD1. The length of the CDR3 is 13 residues. Germline V gene lookup returns CDR1 SGHTA and CDR2 FQGNSA. V lost 6 bases, J lost 4 bases, and 5 bases stayed unmatched. The CDR3 DNA reads as TGTGCCAGCAGGTCGGGACAGCCCTATGGCTACACCTTC. Translation gives CASRSGQPYGYTF.

The chain combines TRBV10-2 with TRBJ1-1; D gene unclear. Trimming took 0 bases from V and 0 from J, leaving 2 bases between them. Germline V gene sequence: CDR1 WSHSY, CDR2 SAAADI. CDR3 length: 13 amino acids. The CDR3 region has the DNA TGCGCCAGCAGTGAGTCCGTGAACACTGAAGCTTTCTTT. This codes for CASSESVNTEAFF.

The chain recombines TRBV2 with TRBJ2-2; 13 bases are shared with TRBD2. CDR1 and CDR2 from the germline V gene are SNHLY and FYNNEI. The CDR3 totals 15 residues. With 6 bases clipped from V and 7 bases from J, the junction kept 5 bases outside the gene matches. As DNA, the CDR3 is TGTGCCAGCAGAAGGACTAGCGGGAGTCTCGGGGAGCTGTTTTTT. Its translation: CASRRTSGSLGELFF.

This clone appeared once. Other nucleotide sequences in the sample specify the same CDR3. The chain employs TRBV30 and TRBJ1-5; the D gene is possibly TRBD1 (5 bases). Trimming pared 5 bases from V and 4 bases from J, leaving 12 bases between. The germline gives CDR1 GTSNPN, CDR2 SVGIG (reference sequence). The CDR3 totals 13 residues. Written as DNA, the CDR3 is TGTGCCTGGTCTCGAAAGGGGAATCAGCCCCAGCATTTT. It codes for CAWSRKGNQPQHF.

The chain combines TRBV5-1 with TRBJ2-7; tentative D call: TRBD1 (5 bases). The CDR3 sequence is 16 residues long. With 4 bases removed from V and 3 bases from J, the gap between germline ends came to 20 bases. The germline gives CDR1 SGHRS, CDR2 YFSETQ. CDR3 DNA: TGCGCCAGCAGCCCCAACCCGGGCACAGGCCTCTACGAGCAGTACTTC. It is translated as CASSPNPGTGLYEQYF.

This sequence joins TRBV7-2 and TRBJ1-2; no reliable D call. Trimming pared 6 bases from V and 8 bases from J, leaving 19 bases between. This CDR3 is 14 amino acids long. Per the germline V gene, CDR1 is SGHTA and CDR2 is FQGNSA. The CDR3 here is CASRRAPGTSGYTF. The CDR3 DNA follows: TGTGCCAGCAGACGGGCCCCCGGAACATCCGGCTACACCTTC.

A few counts support this clone. This CDR3 is CAWSMRGQAYSGELFF. CDR3 coding DNA: TGTGCCTGGAGTATGCGGGGACAGGCGTATTCCGGGGAGCTGTTTTTT. This chain links TRBV30 with TRBJ2-2; 8 positions match TRBD1. The CDR3 extends over 16 amino acids. The trim removed 2 bases at V and 6 bases at J, leaving 11 bases unmatched. Per germline, CDR1 GTSNPN and CDR2 SVGIG (reference sequence). The full variable domain, rest sourced from reference TRBV30 and TRBJ2-2, is SQTIHQWPATLVQPVGSPLSLECTVEGTSNPNLYWYRQAAGRGLQLLFYSVGIGQISSEVPQNLSASRPQDRQFILSSKKLLLSDSGFYLCAWSMRGQAYSGELFFGEGSRLTVL.

This chain joins TRBV7-8 and TRBJ2-3; D is perhaps TRBD1 or TRBD2 (6 bases each). The CDR3 length is 16 residues. Germline assignment: CDR1 SGHVS and CDR2 FQNEAQ. V was trimmed by 5 bases and J by 4 bases, leaving 19 bases between them. CDR3 loop: CASSPRDGGLADTQYF. CDR3 nucleotides: TGTGCCAGCAGCCCTCGCGACGGGGGCTTGGCAGATACGCAGTATTTT. Full variable domain (rest looked up from reference TRBV7-8 and TRBJ2-3): GAGVSQSPRYKVAKRGQDVALRCDPISGHVSLFWYQQALGQGPEFLTYFQNEAQLDKSGLPSDRFFAERPEGSVSTLKIQRTQQEDSAVYLCASSPRDGGLADTQYFGPGTRLTVL.

Here the CDR3 DNA reads TGTGCCAGCAGCTTAGTATGGTTCGGGGGAAGTAATTCACCCCTCCACTTT. Protein product: CASSLVWFGGSNSPLHF. This chain joins TRBV7-2 and TRBJ1-6, with D possibly being TRBD1 (5 bases). Germline V gene data show CDR1 as SGHTA and CDR2 as FQGNSA. Trimming stripped 1 base from V and 6 bases from J, with 16 bases between. The length of the CDR3 is 17 residues.

The chain joins TRBV7-8 to TRBJ1-1, with D possibly being TRBD1 (6 bases). Trimming took off 1 base at V and 1 base at J, with 7 bases between the two ends. CDR1 and CDR2 from the germline V gene are SGHVS and FQNEAQ. CDR3 length: 14 amino acids. CDR3 protein: CASSLVGQNTEAFF. CDR3 sequence (DNA): TGTGCCAGCAGCTTAGTGGGACAGAACACTGAAGCTTTCTTT.

The chain links TRBV2 to TRBJ1-4, with D possibly being TRBD1 (5 bases). The CDR3 has 14 residues. CDR1 and CDR2 (germline): SNHLY, FYNNEI. V was pared by 7 bases and J by 4 bases, with 13 bases between. The CDR3 region has the DNA TGTGCCAGCACTCCGGGACTCCTTAATGAAAAACTGTTTTTT. Residues: CASTPGLLNEKLFF.

The gene calls are TRBV19 and TRBJ2-1, with D possibly being TRBD2 (6 bases). The CDR3 is made up of 12 amino acids. Deletions cut 6 bases from V and 9 bases from J, with 12 bases between. Germline V gives CDR1 LNHDA, CDR2 SQIVND (reference sequence). The CDR3 DNA reads as TGTGCCAGTAGCCCTTGGCGGGGTGAGCAGTTCTTC. Translated: CASSPWRGEQFF.

At least ten counts were recorded for this clone. The chain has TRBV7-3 and TRBJ1-6; 7 bases map to TRBD1. The CDR3 spans 17 residues. The ends lost 3 bases at V and 8 bases at J; junction bases unmatched: 13. Germline assignment: CDR1 SGHTA and CDR2 FQGTGA. The CDR3 is CASSFGDRDRAYSPLHF. CDR3 DNA: TGTGCCAGCAGCTTTGGGGACCGGGACAGAGCCTATTCACCCCTCCACTTT.

The chain recombines TRBV30 with TRBJ2-1; D unresolved. Germline CDR1 is GTSNPN and CDR2 is SVGIG (reference sequence). This CDR3 region has 15 residues. Trimming removed 0 bases from V and 5 bases from J, with 14 bases in between. CDR3 loop: CAWSVWSGVNNEQFF. In DNA, the CDR3 is TGTGCCTGGAGTGTCTGGTCGGGCGTCAACAATGAGCAGTTCTTC.

The gene calls are TRBV27 and TRBJ1-2; 8 positions match TRBD1. The CDR3 consists of 12 residues. Per germline, CDR1 MNHEY and CDR2 SMNVEV (reference sequence). The junction had 5 bases not matched to a gene; V was cut back by 5 bases and J by 9 bases. As DNA, the CDR3 is TGTGCCAGCAGTCGACAGGGGATAAGCTACACCTTC. It yields the protein CASSRQGISYTF.

The V call is TRBV30, the J call TRBJ1-5; possibly TRBD1 for D (5 bases). The CDR3 is 18 residues long. Trimming shortened V by 0 bases and J by 6 bases, and 24 bases separated the two germline ends. CDR1 GTSNPN and CDR2 SVGIG come from the germline V gene (reference sequence). The CDR3 bases are TGTGCCTGGAGTGTCCCCTTCGCCGACCTATTCGGGGGTCAGCCCCAGCATTTT. This gives the protein CAWSVPFADLFGGQPQHF.

This chain uses TRBV4-3 with TRBJ1-5; D call uncertain. The CDR3 consists of 15 residues. Germline V gene lookup returns CDR1 LGHNA and CDR2 YSLEER. The ends were cut back, 0 bases at V and 6 bases at J, with 12 bases in the middle. Here the CDR3 DNA reads TGCGCCAGCAGCCAAGAGGGCTTAGCGGGTCAGCCCCAGCATTTT. Its protein is CASSQEGLAGQPQHF.

About this clone itself: A junction boundary mismatches the germline segment, possibly from a read error. J is TRBJ1-1 and V is TRBV25-1; no reliable D call. The CDR3 contains 12 residues. The V gene's germline CDR1 is MGHDK and CDR2 SYGVNS. In DNA, the CDR3 is TGTGCCAGCAGTGAAGTCGGACCGGACCTGATATTT. Encoded protein: CASSEVGPDLIF.